The T cell receptor (beta chain) under discussion was sequenced for a study of beta chain features in type 1 diabetes. Background on the study: Patients shared similar age, gender and cell yields with healthy donors.

CDR1 and CDR2 from the germline V gene are SGHAT and FQNNGV. The CDR3 totals 17 residues. The V and J ends lost 5 bases and 0 bases, in that order; junction bases with no gene match: 9. Every isolated RNA sample was fully reverse transcribed, so sequencing captured expressed TCRB transcripts. Sequencing was performed with immunoSEQ multiplex PCR; in TCRdb, only in-frame clones are kept and a portion is missing. The sample shows 810,000 or so clones, roughly 15% of them seen only once. A note on this clone: Its antigen is still unknown.

Whole-study findings and limits: Here, the possible influence of HLA type (on TCRB rearrangement) remained unresolved. Patients with type 1 diabetes showed fewer VDJ junction insertions and more deletions.

Sequencing input: naive CD4+ T cells from blood. This chain joins TRBV11-2 and TRBJ1-1, with 10 bases identical to TRBD1. The sequence was collected from a woman under 30 in good health. The CDR3 spells CASSERQGAEVNTEAFF. The CDR3 DNA sequence: TGTGCCAGCAGCGAAAGACAGGGGGCGGAGGTGAACACTGAAGCTTTCTTT.